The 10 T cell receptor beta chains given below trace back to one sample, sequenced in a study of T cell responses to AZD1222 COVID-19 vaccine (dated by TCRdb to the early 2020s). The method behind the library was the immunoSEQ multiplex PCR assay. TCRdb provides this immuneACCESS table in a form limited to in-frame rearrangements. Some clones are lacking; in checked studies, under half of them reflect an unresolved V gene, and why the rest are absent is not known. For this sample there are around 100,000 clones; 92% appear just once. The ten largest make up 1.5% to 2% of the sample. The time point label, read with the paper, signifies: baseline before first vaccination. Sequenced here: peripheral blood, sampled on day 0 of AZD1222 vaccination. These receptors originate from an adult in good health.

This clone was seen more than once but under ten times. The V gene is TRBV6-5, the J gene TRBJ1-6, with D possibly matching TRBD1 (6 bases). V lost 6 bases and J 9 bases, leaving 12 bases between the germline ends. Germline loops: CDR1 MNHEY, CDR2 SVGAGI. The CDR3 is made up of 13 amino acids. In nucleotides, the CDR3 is TGTGCCAGCAGCTGGACAGAAGGTTCACCCCTCCACTTT. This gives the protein CASSWTEGSPLHF.

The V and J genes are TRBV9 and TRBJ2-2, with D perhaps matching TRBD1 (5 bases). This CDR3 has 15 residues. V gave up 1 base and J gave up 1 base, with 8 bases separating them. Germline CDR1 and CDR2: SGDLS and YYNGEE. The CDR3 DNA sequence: TGTGCCAGCAGCGTAACCCAGGGGAACACCGGGGAGCTGTTTTTT. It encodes CASSVTQGNTGELFF.

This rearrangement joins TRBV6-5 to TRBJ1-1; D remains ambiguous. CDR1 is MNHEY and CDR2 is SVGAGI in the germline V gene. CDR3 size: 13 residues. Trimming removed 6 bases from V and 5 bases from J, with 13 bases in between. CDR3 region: CASRQDGGTEAFF. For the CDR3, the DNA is TGTGCCAGCAGGCAGGACGGTGGGACTGAAGCTTTCTTT.

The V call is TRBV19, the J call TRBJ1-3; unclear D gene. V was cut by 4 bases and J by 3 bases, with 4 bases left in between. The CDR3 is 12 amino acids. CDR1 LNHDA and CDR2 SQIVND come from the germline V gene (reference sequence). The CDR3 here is CASSTNGNTIYF. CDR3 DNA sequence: TGTGCCAGTAGTACTAATGGAAACACCATATATTTT. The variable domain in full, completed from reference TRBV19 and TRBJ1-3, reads DGGITQSPKYLFRKEGQNVTLSCEQNLNHDAMYWYRQDPGQGLRLIYYSQIVNDFQKGDIAEGYSVSREKKESFPLTVTSAQKNPTAFYLCASSTNGNTIYFGEGSWLTVV.

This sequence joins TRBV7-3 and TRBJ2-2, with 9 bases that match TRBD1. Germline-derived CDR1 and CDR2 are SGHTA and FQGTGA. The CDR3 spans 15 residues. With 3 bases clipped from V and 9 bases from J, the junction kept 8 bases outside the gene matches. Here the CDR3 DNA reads TGTGCCAGCAGCTTGAGGGACAGGGTAGGACGGGAGCTGTTTTTT. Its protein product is CASSLRDRVGRELFF.

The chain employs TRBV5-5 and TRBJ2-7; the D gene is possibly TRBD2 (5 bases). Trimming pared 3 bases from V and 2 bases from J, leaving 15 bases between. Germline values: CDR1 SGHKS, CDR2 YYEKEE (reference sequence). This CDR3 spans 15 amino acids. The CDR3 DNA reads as TGTGCCAGCAGCTCCACGAGGGTTGGGACCTACGAGCAGTACTTC. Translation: CASSSTRVGTYEQYF.

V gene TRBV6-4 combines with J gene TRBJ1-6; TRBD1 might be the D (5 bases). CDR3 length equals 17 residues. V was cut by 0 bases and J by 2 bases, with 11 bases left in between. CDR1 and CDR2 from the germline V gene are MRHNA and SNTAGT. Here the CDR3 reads CASSDSKARAYNSPLHF. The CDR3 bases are TGTGCCAGCAGTGACTCGAAGGCCAGGGCCTATAATTCACCCCTCCACTTT.

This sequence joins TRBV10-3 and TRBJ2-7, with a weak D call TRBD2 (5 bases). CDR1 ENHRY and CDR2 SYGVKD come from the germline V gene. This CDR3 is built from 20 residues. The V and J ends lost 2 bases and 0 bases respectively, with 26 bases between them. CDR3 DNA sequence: TGTGCCATCAGTGAGATTACTAATCACCTGCAGGCGGGTAGCTCCTACGAGCAGTACTTC. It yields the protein CAISEITNHLQAGSSYEQYF.

The CDR3, as DNA: TGTGCCAGCAGTTTATCCCCCGGCGGGGATTACAATGAGCAGTTCTTC. Its translation is CASSLSPGGDYNEQFF. This sequence joins TRBV27 and TRBJ2-1, with a tentative D call TRBD2 (6 bases). Germline CDR1 is MNHEY and CDR2 is SMNVEV (reference sequence). V dropped 0 bases and J dropped 4 bases, with 13 bases sitting between them. This CDR3 has 16 residues.

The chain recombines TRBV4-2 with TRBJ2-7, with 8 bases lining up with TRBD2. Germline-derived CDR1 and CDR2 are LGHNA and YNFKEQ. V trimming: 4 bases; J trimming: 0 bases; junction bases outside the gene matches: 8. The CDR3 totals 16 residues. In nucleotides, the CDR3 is TGTGCCAGCAGCCCCGGTAGCGGGGTAAGCTCCTACGAGCAGTACTTC. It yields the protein CASSPGSGVSSYEQYF.